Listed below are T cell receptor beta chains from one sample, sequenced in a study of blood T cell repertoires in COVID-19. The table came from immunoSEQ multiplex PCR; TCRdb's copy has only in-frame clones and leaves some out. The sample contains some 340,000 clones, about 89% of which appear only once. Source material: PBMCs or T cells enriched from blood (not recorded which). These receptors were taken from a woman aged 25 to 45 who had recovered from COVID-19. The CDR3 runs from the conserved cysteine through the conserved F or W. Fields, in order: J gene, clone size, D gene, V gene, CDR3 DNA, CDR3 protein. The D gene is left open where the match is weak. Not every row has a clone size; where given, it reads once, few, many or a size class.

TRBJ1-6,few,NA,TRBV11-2,TGTGCCAGCAGCTCTGGCAGGGTCGGGTATAATTCACCCCTCCACTTT,CASSSGRVGYNSPLHF
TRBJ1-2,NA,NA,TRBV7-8,TGTGCCAGCTCGCGACAAGGGGTTTGGGATGGCTACACCTTC,CASSRQGVWDGYTF
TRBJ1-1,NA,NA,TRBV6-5,TGTGCCAGCACCTCGGGCAGGGAGGGCACTGAAGCTTTCTTT,CASTSGREGTEAFF
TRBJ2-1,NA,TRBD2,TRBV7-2,TGTGCCAGCAGCTTAGCGTATGCTAGCGGGGGGGACAATGAGCAGTTCTTC,CASSLAYASGGDNEQFF
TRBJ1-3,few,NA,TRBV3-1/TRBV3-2,TGTGCCAGCAGACAGACATTAAGCTCTGGAAACACCATATATTTT,CASRQTLSSGNTIYF
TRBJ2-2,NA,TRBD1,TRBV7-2,TGTGCCAGCAGCTCCCGGGACAGGGGACAGGGGGAGCTGTTTTTT,CASSSRDRGQGELFF
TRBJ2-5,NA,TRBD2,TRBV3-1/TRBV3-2,TGTGCCAGCAGCCAAGGTTTGCGGGGGGGCCGAGAGACCCAGTACTTC,CASSQGLRGGRETQYF
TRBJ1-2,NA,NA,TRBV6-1,TGTGCCAGCAGTGAAGTGGGAATAGCGGGTGGCTACACCTTC,CASSEVGIAGGYTF
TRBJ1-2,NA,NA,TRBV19,TGTGCCAGTAGTATAGGCGGGGGGACGAGCTATGGCTACACCTTC,CASSIGGGTSYGYTF
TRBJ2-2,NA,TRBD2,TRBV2,TGTGCCAGCGTCACCAGGTCCAGCGGGGGGCCGACGAACACCGGGGAGCTGTTTTTT,CASVTRSSGGPTNTGELFF
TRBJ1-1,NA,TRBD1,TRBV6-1,TGTGCCAGCAGTGTCAAAGGGGCCCTGGGACAGGGATATGAAGCTTTCTTT,CASSVKGALGQGYEAFF
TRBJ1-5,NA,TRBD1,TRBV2,TGTGCCAGCAGTGGACAGGGTTTAGGCAATCAGCCCCAGCATTTT,CASSGQGLGNQPQHF
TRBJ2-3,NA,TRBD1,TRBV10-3,TGTGCCACCCGACCGGGACAGGGGGGGACAGATACGCAGTATTTT,CATRPGQGGTDTQYF
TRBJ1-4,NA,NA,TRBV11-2,TGTGCCAGCAGCTTAAGAGGATCAACTAATGAAAAACTGTTTTTT,CASSLRGSTNEKLFF
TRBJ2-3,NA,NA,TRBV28,TGTGCCAGCAGCCTGACAGATACGCAGTATTTT,CASSLTDTQYF
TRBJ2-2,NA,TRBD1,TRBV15,TGTGCCACCAGCAGAGGGGGACAGGGGTTTAACGGGGAGCTGTTTTTT,CATSRGGQGFNGELFF
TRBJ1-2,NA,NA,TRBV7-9,TGTGCCAGCAGCTTAGGACATTACTCGGGAAAGACATATGGCTACACCTTC,CASSLGHYSGKTYGYTF
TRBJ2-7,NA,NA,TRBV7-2,TGTGCCAGCAGCTTAGGAGGGGGCTCCTACGAGCAGTACTTC,CASSLGGGSYEQYF
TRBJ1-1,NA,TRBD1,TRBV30,TGTGCCTGGGGACAGGGGAACACTGAAGCTTTCTTT,CAWGQGNTEAFF
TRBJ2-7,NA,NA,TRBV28,TGTGCCAGTTCGCCGACATCCCGGGACAAGAACGAGCAGTACTTC,CASSPTSRDKNEQYF
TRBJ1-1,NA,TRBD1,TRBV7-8,TGTGCCAGCAGCTTGTTCCGGGACAGTAAAGGTGGGTCTGAAGCTTTCTTT,CASSLFRDSKGGSEAFF
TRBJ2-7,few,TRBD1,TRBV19,TGTGCCAGTAGTTCCCGGACAGGGGGCTCCTACGAGCAGTACTTC,CASSSRTGGSYEQYF
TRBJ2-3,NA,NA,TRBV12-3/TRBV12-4,TGTGCCAGCAGTTTCGGGTTGGTAGATACGCAGTATTTT,CASSFGLVDTQYF
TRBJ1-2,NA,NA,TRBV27,TGTGCCAGCAGTTTAAACCGGGCCGCGGGCTATGGCTACACCTTC,CASSLNRAAGYGYTF
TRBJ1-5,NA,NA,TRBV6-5,TGTGCCAGCAGGGGCGGCAATCAGCCCCAGCATTTT,CASRGGNQPQHF
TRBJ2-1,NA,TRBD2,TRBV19,TGTGCCAGTAGTACCCCTGGGCGGGGGACCAACAATGAGCAGTTCTTC,CASSTPGRGTNNEQFF
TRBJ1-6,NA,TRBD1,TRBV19,TGTGCCAGTAGTAAAGGGACAGGGGGAAGCTCACCCCTCCACTTT,CASSKGTGGSSPLHF
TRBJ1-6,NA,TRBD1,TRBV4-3,TGCGCCAGCAGCCAAGGGACAGGGGGCATCGTGGATTCACCCCTCCACTTT,CASSQGTGGIVDSPLHF